The next 25 T cell receptor beta chains were all read from a single sample in a study of CXCR3-negative and CXCR3-positive naive CD8 T cells. No antigens are known for them. TRB cDNA was prepared as libraries by UMI-labeled 5' RACE. No DNA is given; TCRdb re-called the 5' RACE reads and lists each CDR3 protein once. This sample contains around 88,000 distinct CDR3 sequences. General study findings and limits: CXCR3-positive naive cells had more hydrophobic TRB CDR3s than CXCR3-negative naive cells.

Input material: naive CXCR3+ CD8+ T cells from blood. Subset given: CD45RO-CCR7+CD27+CD95- naive CD8+ T cells expressing CXCR3 (TNR3+). The receptors were sampled from a human donor in good health. Some clones in this sample may be carry-over from other donors' samples.

This chain connects TRBV29-1 to TRBJ2-1; TCRdb returns TRBD2, unconfirmable since there is no DNA. The CDR3 has 14 residues. Looked up from germline, CDR1 is SQVTM and CDR2 is ANQGSEA. Here the CDR3 reads CSGDGLAGKNEQFF.

The J gene is TRBJ2-2, the V gene TRBV12-3 or TRBV12-4; TCRdb's D gene call, TRBD1, goes unchecked for lack of DNA. The CDR3 totals 15 residues. CDR3 loop: CARLQGAENTGELFF.

The gene calls are TRBV29-1 and TRBJ2-1. The CDR3 contains 13 residues. Germline V CDR1 and CDR2: SQVTM, ANQGSEA. CDR3 sequence: CSVHGGPYNEQFF.

This chain uses TRBV9 with TRBJ2-7; TCRdb reports TRBD1, a call that lacks DNA to check it against. The length of the CDR3 is 15 residues. From germline, CDR1 is SGDLS and CDR2 YYNGEE. This CDR3 reads CASSEWDGPSYEQYF.

The chain is built from TRBV7-7 and TRBJ2-5; TCRdb reports TRBD2, a call that lacks DNA to check it against. The CDR3 covers 14 residues. The V gene's germline CDR1 is SSHAT and CDR2 FNYEAQ (reference sequence). CDR3 residues: CASSLVAGKETQYF.

V usage is TRBV29-1 and J usage is TRBJ1-2; checking the TCRdb D call of TRBD1 is not possible without DNA. CDR1 and CDR2 from the germline V gene are SQVTM and ANQGSEA. This CDR3 spans 11 amino acids. CDR3 loop: CSDRTYYGYTF.

V usage is TRBV7-6 and J usage is TRBJ2-7; the TCRdb D gene call, TRBD1, has no DNA to confirm it. In germline, CDR1 is SGHVS, CDR2 FNYEAQ. CDR3 length: 14 residues. The CDR3 reads CASSSDRLGYEQYF.

The genes are TRBV4-1 and TRBJ1-5; TCRdb selects TRBD1, and the lack of DNA leaves this call unchecked. CDR1 and CDR2 from the germline V gene are MGHRA and YSYEKL. This CDR3 region has 18 residues. The CDR3 here is CASSLGQGDLLGNQPQHF.

The chain links TRBV5-4 to TRBJ2-2. Per the germline V gene, CDR1 is SGHNT and CDR2 is YYREEE (reference sequence). The CDR3 loop spans 16 amino acids. This chain's CDR3 is CASSLGTAANTGELFF.

The V gene is TRBV14, the J gene TRBJ2-7. There are 14 residues in the CDR3. Germline assignment: CDR1 SGHDN and CDR2 FVKESK. The CDR3 sequence is CASSHVTVREQQYF.

The chain joins TRBV20-1 to TRBJ2-3; the D call from TCRdb, TRBD1, cannot be confirmed without DNA. CDR3 size: 14 residues. The germline CDR1 and CDR2 sequences are DFQATT and SNEGSKA (reference sequence). CDR3 region: CSTLPQGRGDTQYF.

This rearrangement joins TRBV29-1 to TRBJ1-2; TCRdb's D call of TRBD1 is untestable without DNA. Germline CDR1 is SQVTM and CDR2 is ANQGSEA. CDR3 length: 14 residues. The CDR3 spells CSVEVWTGGSGYTF.

The chain combines TRBV27 with TRBJ1-2. The CDR3 sequence is 14 residues long. Germline CDR1 and CDR2: MNHEY and SMNVEV (reference sequence). Here the CDR3 reads CASSLTSGVYGYTF.

CDR3 in amino acids: CASSSGQGAEIYEQYF. The chain combines TRBV6-6 with TRBJ2-7; the D call of TRBD1 rests on TCRdb alone, since no DNA is present to check it. The CDR3 covers 16 residues. Germline V gene sequence: CDR1 MNHNY, CDR2 SVGAGI (reference sequence).

The CDR3: CASSMGGYQPQHF. The chain joins TRBV19 to TRBJ1-5; the TRBD1 assignment by TCRdb is unverifiable without DNA. Germline lookup yields CDR1 LNHDA and CDR2 SQIVND (reference sequence). The CDR3 has 13 amino acids.

The chain is built from TRBV29-1 and TRBJ2-7; TCRdb selects TRBD1, and the lack of DNA leaves this call unchecked. CDR3 length: 14 residues. Germline V gives CDR1 SQVTM, CDR2 ANQGSEA. The CDR3 sequence: CSVEGGLRTYEQYF.

The V call is TRBV7-3, the J call TRBJ1-1. The germline V gene has CDR1 SGHTA and CDR2 FQGTGA. The CDR3 consists of 14 residues. CDR3 in amino acids: CASSFVGGNTEAFF.

This sequence joins TRBV7-9 and TRBJ2-7; as DNA is missing, the TRBD1 call by TCRdb cannot be tested. The CDR3 is made up of 15 amino acids. Per germline, CDR1 SEHNR and CDR2 FQNEAQ (reference sequence). The CDR3: CASSLMGGLYYEQYF.

The chain couples TRBV5-1 to TRBJ2-1; TCRdb returns TRBD2, unconfirmable since there is no DNA. From germline, CDR1 is SGHRS and CDR2 YFSETQ. The CDR3 is made up of 14 amino acids. CDR3 loop: CASSLVRQGGEQFF.

The CDR3 protein is CASSLGLAPGAFF. The V gene is TRBV7-9, the J gene TRBJ1-1; with no DNA, the TCRdb D assignment of TRBD1 cannot be verified. Germline assignment: CDR1 SEHNR and CDR2 FQNEAQ (reference sequence). The CDR3 runs 13 residues.

The gene calls are TRBV20-1 and TRBJ1-1. The CDR3 runs 13 residues. Looked up from germline, CDR1 is DFQATT and CDR2 is SNEGSKA (reference sequence). This CDR3 is CSARISWNTEAFF.

The J gene is TRBJ1-5, the V gene TRBV7-9; the TCRdb D gene call, TRBD1, has no DNA to confirm it. Germline CDR1 and CDR2: SEHNR and FQNEAQ (reference sequence). The CDR3 consists of 14 residues. Here the CDR3 reads CASSPGEGDQPQHF. Using reference TRBV7-9 and TRBJ1-5 for the parts outside the CDR3, the full variable domain is DTGVSQNPRHKITKRGQNVTFRCDPISEHNRLYWYRQTLGQGPEFLTYFQNEAQLEKSRLLSDRFSAERPKGSFSTLEIQRTEQGDSAMYLCASSPGEGDQPQHFGDGTRLSIL.

The V and J genes are TRBV7-8 and TRBJ2-7; the D gene TCRdb calls, TRBD1, cannot be checked with no DNA. Per germline, CDR1 SGHVS and CDR2 FQNEAQ. The CDR3 is made up of 16 amino acids. The CDR3 spells CASSLSGPTIEYEQYF.

The CDR3 here is CSVDGWSGELFF. This chain uses TRBV29-1 with TRBJ2-2. The CDR3 loop spans 12 amino acids. Germline V gene lookup returns CDR1 SQVTM and CDR2 ANQGSEA.

This chain joins TRBV29-1 and TRBJ1-3. The CDR3 totals 16 residues. The V gene's germline CDR1 is SQVTM and CDR2 ANQGSEA. The CDR3 loop reads CSVEHRLLSSRNTIYF. The variable domain in full, with the rest retrieved from reference TRBV29-1 and TRBJ1-3, is SAVISQKPSRDICQRGTSLTIQCQVDSQVTMMFWYRQQPGQSLTLIATANQGSEATYESGFVIDKFPISRPNLTFSTLTVSNMSPEDSSIYLCSVEHRLLSSRNTIYFGEGSWLTVV.